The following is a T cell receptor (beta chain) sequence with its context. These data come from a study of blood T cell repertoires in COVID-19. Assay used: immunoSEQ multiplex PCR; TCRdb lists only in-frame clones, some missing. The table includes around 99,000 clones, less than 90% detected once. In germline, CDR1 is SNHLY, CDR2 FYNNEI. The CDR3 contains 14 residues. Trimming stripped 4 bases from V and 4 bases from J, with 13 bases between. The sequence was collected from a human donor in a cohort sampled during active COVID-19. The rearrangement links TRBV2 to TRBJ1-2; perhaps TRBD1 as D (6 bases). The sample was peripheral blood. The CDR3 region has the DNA TGTGCCAGCAGTGGCCAGGGGCCAGTCTATGGCTACACCTTC. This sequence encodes CASSGQGPVYGYTF.